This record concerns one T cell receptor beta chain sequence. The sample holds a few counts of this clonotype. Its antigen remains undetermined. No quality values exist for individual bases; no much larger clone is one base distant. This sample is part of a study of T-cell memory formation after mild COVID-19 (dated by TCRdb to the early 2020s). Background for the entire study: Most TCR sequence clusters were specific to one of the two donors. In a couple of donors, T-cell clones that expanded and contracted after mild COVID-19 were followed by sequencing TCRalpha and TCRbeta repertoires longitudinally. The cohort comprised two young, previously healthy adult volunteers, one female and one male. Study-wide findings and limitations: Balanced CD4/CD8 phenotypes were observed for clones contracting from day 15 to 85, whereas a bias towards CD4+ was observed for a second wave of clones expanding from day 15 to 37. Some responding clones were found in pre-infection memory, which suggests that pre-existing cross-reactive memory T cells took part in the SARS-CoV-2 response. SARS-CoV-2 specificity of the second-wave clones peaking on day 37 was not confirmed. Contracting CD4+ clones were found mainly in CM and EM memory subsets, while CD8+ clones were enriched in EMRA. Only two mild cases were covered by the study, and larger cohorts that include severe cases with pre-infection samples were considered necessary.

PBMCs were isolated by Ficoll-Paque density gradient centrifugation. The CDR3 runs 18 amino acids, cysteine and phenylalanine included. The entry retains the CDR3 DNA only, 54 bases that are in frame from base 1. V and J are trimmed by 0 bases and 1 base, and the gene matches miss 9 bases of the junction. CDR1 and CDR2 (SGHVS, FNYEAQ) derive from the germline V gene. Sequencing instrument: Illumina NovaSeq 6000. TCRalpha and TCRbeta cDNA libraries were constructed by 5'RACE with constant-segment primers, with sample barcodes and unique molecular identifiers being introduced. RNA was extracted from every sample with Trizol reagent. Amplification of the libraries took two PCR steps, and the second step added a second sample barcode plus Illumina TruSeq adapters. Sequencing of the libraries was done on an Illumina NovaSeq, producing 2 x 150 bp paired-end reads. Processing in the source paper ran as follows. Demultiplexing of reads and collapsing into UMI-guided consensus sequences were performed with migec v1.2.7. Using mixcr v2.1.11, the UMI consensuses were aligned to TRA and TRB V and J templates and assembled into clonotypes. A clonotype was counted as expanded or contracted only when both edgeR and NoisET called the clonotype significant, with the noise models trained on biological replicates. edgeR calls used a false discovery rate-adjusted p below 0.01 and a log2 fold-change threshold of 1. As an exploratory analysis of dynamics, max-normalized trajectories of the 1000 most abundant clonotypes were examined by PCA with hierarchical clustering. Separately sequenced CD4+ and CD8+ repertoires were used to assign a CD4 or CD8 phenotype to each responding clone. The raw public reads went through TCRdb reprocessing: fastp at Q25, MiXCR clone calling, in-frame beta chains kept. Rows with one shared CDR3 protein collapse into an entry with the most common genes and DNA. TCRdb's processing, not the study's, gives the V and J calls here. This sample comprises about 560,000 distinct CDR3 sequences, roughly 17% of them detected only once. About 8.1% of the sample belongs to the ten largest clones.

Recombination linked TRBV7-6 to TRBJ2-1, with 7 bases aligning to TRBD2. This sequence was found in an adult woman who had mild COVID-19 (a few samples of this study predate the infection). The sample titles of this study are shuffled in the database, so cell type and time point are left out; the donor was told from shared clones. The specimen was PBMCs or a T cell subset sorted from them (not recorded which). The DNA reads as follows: TGTGCCAGCAGCTTAGCGCACGGGGGGTGGAAATCCTACAATGAGCAGTTCTTC. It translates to CASSLAHGGWKSYNEQFF. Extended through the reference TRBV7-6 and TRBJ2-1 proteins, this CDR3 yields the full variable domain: GAGVSQSPRYKVTKRGQDVALRCDPISGHVSLYWYRQALGQGPEFLTYFNYEAQQDKSGLPNDRFSAERPEGSISTLTIQRTEQRDSAMYRCASSLAHGGWKSYNEQFFGPGTRLTVL.